This entry describes one TCR beta chain. The sample belongs to a study of blood T cell repertoires in COVID-19. Background on the study: Material from acute and convalescent COVID-19 was sourced from the United States, Italy and Spain. Nucleic acid was either cDNA or gDNA, and it came from T cells, B-cell-depleted T cells, or PBMCs.

Germline CDR1 reads KGHSH; CDR2 reads LQKENI. This CDR3 is built from 15 residues. V shed 3 bases and J shed 0 bases, with 10 bases lying between them. As handled by the study authors: Cell counts per sample came from amplifying reference gene primers. Produced via immunoSEQ multiplex PCR; TCRdb's table is partial and in-frame only. V and J calls and clone size come straight from that table; D and trimming were deduced from the DNA. Of under 85,000 clones listed, roughly nine tenths are singletons. The chain has TRBV18 and TRBJ2-3, with D possibly TRBD1 on 6 matching bases. The sequence derives from a man aged 80 or over in a cohort sampled during active COVID-19. The specimen was peripheral blood. CDR3 sequence reads: CASSPGTRSTDTQYF. The CDR3 DNA is TGTGCCAGCTCACCGGGGACACGCAGCACAGATACGCAGTATTTT. The full variable domain, with the rest looked up from reference TRBV18 and TRBJ2-3, is NAGVMQNPRHLVRRRGQEARLRCSPMKGHSHVYWYRQLPEEGLKFMVYLQKENIIDESGMPKERFSAEFPKEGPSILRIQQVVRGDSAAYFCASSPGTRSTDTQYFGPGTRLTVL.